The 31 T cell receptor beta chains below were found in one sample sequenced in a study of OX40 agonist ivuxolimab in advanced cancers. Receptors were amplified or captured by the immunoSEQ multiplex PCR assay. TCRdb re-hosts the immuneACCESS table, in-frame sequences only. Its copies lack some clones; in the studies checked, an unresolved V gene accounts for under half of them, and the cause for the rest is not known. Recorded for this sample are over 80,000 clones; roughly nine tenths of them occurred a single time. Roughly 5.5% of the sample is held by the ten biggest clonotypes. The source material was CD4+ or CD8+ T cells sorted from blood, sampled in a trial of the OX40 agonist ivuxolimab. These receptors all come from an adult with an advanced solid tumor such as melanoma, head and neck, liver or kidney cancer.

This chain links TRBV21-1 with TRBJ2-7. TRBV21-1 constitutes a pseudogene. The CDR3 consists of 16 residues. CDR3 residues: CASSKVCRPALHEQYF. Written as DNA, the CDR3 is TGTGCCAGCAGCAAAGTCTGCCGGCCGGCGCTCCACGAGCAGTACTTC.

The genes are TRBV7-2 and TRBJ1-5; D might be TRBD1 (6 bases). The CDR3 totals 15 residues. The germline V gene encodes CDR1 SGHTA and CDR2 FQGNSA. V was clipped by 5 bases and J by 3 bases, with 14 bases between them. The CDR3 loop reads CASSRRAGDNQPQHF. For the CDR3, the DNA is TGTGCCAGCAGCCGTAGGGCAGGGGACAATCAGCCCCAGCATTTT.

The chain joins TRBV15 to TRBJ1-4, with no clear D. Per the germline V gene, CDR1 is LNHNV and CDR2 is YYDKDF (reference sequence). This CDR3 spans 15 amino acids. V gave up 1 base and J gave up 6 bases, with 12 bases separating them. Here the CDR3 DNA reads TGTGCCACCAGCAGAGTAGCAATACTAGATGAAAAACTGTTTTTT. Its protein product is CATSRVAILDEKLFF.

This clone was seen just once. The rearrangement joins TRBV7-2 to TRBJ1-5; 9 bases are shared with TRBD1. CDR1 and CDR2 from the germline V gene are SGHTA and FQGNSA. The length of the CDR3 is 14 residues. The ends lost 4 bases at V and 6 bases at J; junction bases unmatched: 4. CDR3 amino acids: CASSSPDRGQPQHF. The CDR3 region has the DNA TGTGCCAGCAGCTCACCGGACAGGGGTCAGCCCCAGCATTTT.

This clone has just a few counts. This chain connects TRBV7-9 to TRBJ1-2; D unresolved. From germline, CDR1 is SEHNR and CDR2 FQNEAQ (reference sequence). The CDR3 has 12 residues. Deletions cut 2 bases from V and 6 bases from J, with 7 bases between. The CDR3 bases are TGTGCCAGCAGCTTAACGGTAAATGGCTACACCTTC. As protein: CASSLTVNGYTF.

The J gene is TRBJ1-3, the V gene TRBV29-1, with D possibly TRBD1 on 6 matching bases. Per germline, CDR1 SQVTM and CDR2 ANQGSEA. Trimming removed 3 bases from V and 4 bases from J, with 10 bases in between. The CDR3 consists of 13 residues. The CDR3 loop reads CSVDGGVGNTIYF. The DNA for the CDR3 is TGCAGCGTTGACGGGGGCGTAGGAAACACCATATATTTT. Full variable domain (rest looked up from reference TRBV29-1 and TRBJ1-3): SAVISQKPSRDICQRGTSLTIQCQVDSQVTMMFWYRQQPGQSLTLIATANQGSEATYESGFVIDKFPISRPNLTFSTLTVSNMSPEDSSIYLCSVDGGVGNTIYFGEGSWLTVV.

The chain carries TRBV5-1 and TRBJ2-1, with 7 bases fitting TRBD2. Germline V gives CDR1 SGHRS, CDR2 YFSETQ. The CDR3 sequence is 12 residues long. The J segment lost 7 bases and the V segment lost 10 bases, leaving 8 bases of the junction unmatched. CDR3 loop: CASAGVRNEQFF. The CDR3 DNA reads TGCGCCTCGGCGGGGGTTAGGAATGAGCAGTTCTTC. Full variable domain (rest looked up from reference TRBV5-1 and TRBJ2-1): KAGVTQTPRYLIKTRGQQVTLSCSPISGHRSVSWYQQTPGQGLQFLFEYFSETQRNKGNFPGRFSGRQFSNSRSEMNVSTLELGDSALYLCASAGVRNEQFFGPGTRLTVL.

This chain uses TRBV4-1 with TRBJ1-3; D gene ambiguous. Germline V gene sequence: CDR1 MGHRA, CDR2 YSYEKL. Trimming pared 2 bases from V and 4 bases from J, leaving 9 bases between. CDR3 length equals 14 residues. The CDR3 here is CASSQWAAGNTIYF. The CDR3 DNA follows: TGCGCCAGCAGCCAATGGGCGGCGGGAAACACCATATATTTT.

The CDR3 nucleotides read TGTGCCAGCAGCCCTACCGGGACAGGACTTGGAAACACCATATATTTT. This sequence encodes CASSPTGTGLGNTIYF. V is TRBV7-9 and J is TRBJ1-3, with 8 bases lining up with TRBD1. The junction had 9 bases not matched to a gene; V was cut back by 5 bases and J by 3 bases. Germline assignment: CDR1 SEHNR and CDR2 FQNEAQ (reference sequence). The CDR3 contains 16 residues.

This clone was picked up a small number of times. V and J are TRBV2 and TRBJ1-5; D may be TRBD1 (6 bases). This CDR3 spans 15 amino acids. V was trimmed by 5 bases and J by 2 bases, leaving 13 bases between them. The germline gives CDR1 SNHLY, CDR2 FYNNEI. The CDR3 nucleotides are TGTGCCAGCAGTCCGCAGGGGATTCGCAATCAGCCCCAGCATTTT. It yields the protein CASSPQGIRNQPQHF.

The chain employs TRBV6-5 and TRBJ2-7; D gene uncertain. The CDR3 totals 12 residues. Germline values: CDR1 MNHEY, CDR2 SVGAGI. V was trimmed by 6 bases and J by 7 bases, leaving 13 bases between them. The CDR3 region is CASSKPAREQYF. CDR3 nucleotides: TGTGCCAGCAGCAAACCCGCGAGAGAGCAGTACTTC.

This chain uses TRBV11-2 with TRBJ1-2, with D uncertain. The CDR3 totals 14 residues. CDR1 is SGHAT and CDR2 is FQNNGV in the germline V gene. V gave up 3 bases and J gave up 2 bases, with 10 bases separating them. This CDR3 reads CASSFGPVNYGYTF. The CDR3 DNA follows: TGTGCCAGCAGCTTTGGGCCAGTGAACTATGGCTACACCTTC.

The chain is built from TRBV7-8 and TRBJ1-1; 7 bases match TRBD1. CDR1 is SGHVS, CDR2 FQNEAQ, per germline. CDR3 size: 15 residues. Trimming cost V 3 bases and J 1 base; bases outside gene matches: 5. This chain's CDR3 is CASSFPGGTNTEAFF. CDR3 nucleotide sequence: TGTGCCAGCAGCTTCCCAGGGGGGACGAACACTGAAGCTTTCTTT.

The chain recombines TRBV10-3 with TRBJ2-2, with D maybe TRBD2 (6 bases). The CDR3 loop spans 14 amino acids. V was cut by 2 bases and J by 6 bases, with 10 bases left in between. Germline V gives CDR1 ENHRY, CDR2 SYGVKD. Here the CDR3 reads CAISEIGGSGELFF. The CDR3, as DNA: TGTGCCATCAGTGAGATCGGAGGGTCCGGGGAGCTGTTTTTT.

CDR3 sequence reads: CASSLVMNTEAFF. The CDR3 region has the DNA TGTGCCAGCAGCTTAGTAATGAACACTGAAGCTTTCTTT. The chain carries TRBV7-2 and TRBJ1-1; the D is unclear. V lost 1 base and J 0 bases, leaving 3 bases between the germline ends. Germline V gene data show CDR1 as SGHTA and CDR2 as FQGNSA. The CDR3 extends over 13 amino acids.

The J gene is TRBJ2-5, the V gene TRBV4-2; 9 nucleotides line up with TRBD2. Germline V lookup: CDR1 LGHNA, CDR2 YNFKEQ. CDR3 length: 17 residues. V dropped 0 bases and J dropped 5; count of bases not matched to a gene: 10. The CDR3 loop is CASSQDSPRTSAETQYF. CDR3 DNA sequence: TGTGCCAGCAGCCAAGATTCCCCTCGGACTAGCGCGGAGACCCAGTACTTC.

In DNA form, the CDR3 reads TGTGCCAGCAGCTTAGAAACGATTCCGGGCCTACTCACTAGCACAGATACGCAGTATTTT. Protein: CASSLETIPGLLTSTDTQYF. The chain recombines TRBV11-2 with TRBJ2-3; D call uncertain. CDR3 length equals 20 residues. Trimming shortened V by 0 bases and J by 0 bases, and 22 bases separated the two germline ends. Germline loops: CDR1 SGHAT, CDR2 FQNNGV.

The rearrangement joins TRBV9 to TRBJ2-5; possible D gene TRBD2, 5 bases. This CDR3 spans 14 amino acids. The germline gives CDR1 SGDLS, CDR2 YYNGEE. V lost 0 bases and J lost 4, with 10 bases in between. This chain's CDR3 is CASSVASSPETQYF. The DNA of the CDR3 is TGTGCCAGCAGCGTAGCTAGCAGCCCAGAGACCCAGTACTTC.

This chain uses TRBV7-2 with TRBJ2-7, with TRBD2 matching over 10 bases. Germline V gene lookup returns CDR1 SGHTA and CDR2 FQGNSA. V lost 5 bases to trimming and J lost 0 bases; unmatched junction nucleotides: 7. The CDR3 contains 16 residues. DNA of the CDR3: TGTGCCAGCAGCGAAGTCCCTAGCGGGAGCTCCTACGAGCAGTACTTC. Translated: CASSEVPSGSSYEQYF.

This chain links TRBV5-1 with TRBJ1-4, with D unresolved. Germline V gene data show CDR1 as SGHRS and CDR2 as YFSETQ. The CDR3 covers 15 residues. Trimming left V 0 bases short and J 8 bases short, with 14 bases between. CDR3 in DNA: TGCGCCAGCAGCTTGGTTGGGGATACTGGGGAAAAACTGTTTTTT. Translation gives CASSLVGDTGEKLFF.

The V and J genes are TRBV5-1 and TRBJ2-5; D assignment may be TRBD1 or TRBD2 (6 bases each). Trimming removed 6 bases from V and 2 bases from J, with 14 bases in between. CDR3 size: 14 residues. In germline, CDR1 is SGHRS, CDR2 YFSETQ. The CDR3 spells CASKKGGSQETQYF. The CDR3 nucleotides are TGCGCCAGCAAGAAGGGGGGAAGTCAAGAGACCCAGTACTTC.

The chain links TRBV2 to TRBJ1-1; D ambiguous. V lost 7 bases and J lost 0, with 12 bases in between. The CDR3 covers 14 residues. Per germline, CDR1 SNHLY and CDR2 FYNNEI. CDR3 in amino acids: CASTPQHLNTEAFF. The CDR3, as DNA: TGTGCCAGCACTCCCCAACACTTGAACACTGAAGCTTTCTTT.

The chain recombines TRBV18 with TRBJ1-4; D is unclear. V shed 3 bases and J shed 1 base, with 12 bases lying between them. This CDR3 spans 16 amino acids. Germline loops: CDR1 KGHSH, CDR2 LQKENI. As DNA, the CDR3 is TGTGCCAGCTCACCTGAGAGGGTCCGAACTAATGAAAAACTGTTTTTT. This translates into CASSPERVRTNEKLFF.

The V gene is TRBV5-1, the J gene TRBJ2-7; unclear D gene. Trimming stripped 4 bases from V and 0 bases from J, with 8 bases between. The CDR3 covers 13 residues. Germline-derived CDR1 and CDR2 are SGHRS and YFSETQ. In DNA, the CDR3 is TGCGCCAGCAGCGTCGGGCTCTCCTACGAGCAGTACTTC. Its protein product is CASSVGLSYEQYF.

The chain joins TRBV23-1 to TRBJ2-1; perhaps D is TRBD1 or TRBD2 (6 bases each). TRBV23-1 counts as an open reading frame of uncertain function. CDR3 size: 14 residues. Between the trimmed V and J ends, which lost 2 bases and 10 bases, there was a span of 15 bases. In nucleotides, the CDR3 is TGCGCCAGCAGTCAAATTGGGGGGCCAGAGGAGCAGTTCTTC. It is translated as CASSQIGGPEEQFF.

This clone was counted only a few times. This chain's CDR3 is CASSVAYRSSGNTIYF. For the CDR3, the DNA is TGTGCCAGCAGCGTAGCCTACAGGTCCTCTGGAAACACCATATATTTT. This chain links TRBV9 with TRBJ1-3; tentative D call: TRBD1 (5 bases). The CDR3 runs to 16 residues. Germline CDR1 and CDR2: SGDLS and YYNGEE. V lost 0 bases and J lost 0, with 10 bases in between.

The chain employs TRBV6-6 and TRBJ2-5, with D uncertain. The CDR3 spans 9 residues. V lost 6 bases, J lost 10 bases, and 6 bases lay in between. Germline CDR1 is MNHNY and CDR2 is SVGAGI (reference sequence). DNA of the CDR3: TGTGCCAGCAGCCCTTTCCAGTACTTC. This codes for CASSPFQYF.

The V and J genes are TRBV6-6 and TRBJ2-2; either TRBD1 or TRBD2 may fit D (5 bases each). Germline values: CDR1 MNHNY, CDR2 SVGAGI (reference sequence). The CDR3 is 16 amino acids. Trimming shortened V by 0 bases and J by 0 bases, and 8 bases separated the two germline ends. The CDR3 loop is CASSYSGTTNTGELFF. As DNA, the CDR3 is TGTGCCAGCAGTTACTCGGGGACCACGAACACCGGGGAGCTGTTTTTT.

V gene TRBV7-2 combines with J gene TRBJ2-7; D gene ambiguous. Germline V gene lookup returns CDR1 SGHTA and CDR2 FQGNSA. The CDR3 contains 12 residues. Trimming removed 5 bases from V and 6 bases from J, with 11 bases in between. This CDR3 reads CASSPDWGEQYF. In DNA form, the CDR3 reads TGTGCCAGCAGCCCAGACTGGGGCGAGCAGTACTTC. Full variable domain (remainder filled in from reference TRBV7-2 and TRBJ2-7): GAGVSQSPSNKVTEKGKDVELRCDPISGHTALYWYRQSLGQGLEFLIYFQGNSAPDKSGLPSDRFSAERTGGSVSTLTIQRTQQEDSAVYLCASSPDWGEQYFGPGTRLTVT.

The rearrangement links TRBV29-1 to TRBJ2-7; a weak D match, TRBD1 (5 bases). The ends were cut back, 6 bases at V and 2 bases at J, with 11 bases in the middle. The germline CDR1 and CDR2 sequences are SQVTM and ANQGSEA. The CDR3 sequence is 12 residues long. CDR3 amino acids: CSVLDRAYEQYF. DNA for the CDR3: TGCAGCGTGTTAGACAGAGCCTACGAGCAGTACTTC.

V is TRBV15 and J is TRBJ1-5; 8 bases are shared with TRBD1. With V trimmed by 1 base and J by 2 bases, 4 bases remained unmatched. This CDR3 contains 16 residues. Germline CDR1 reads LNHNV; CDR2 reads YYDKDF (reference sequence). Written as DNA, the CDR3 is TGTGCCACCAGCAGAGGAGGGGACAGGCGCAATCAGCCCCAGCATTTT. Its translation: CATSRGGDRRNQPQHF.